This TCR beta chain was sequenced during a study of early T cells in non-severe SARS-CoV-2 infection. In the study overall: Sequencing used unsorted whole-blood bulk RNA, so chains lack pairing. General study findings and limits: The matching step, a VDJdb search, favored anti-spike CD8 responses and missed private and CD4 specificities.

Individual cDNA molecules carried attached unique molecular identifiers. TCRdb independently ran MiXCR on the 5' RACE reads; one entry per CDR3 protein. The data show roughly 51,000 distinct CDR3 sequences, under 7% seen once. This clonotype was detected ten times or more. Its target is not known. In germline, CDR1 is SGHDT, CDR2 YYEEEE. This CDR3 has 14 amino acids. Trimming removed 3 bases from V and 2 bases from J, with 10 bases in between. The genes are TRBV5-6 and TRBJ2-3; D may be TRBD1 or TRBD2 (6 bases each). The specimen comprised whole blood, sampled at baseline. The source is an adult who was a healthcare worker with PCR-confirmed SARS-CoV-2 infection or an uninfected control (not recorded which). DNA of the CDR3: TGTGCCAGCAGCTACCGGGGGCCCACAGATACGCAGTATTTT. Its translation: CASSYRGPTDTQYF.